This T cell receptor (beta chain) was identified in a study of shared clonotypes between healthy human individuals. About this clone: Its target is unknown.

Naive CD8 cells lacked CD45RO, underwent positive selection for CCR7 and left out terminally differentiated effector memory CD45RA+ cells. Deletions cut 3 bases from V and 5 bases from J, with 10 bases between. CDR3 size: 13 residues. Germline V gene sequence: CDR1 SGHRS, CDR2 YFSETQ. Study-level findings and limits: Clonotype sharing among donors was thought likely to change with sequencing depth.

Only in-frame clones appear in the TCRdb table, and some are missing; sequencing was by immunoSEQ multiplex PCR. Among about 2.1 million clones listed, roughly 95% were seen once. Sequencing used naive CD8+ T cells from PBMCs. The V and J genes are TRBV5-1 and TRBJ2-3; D is ambiguous. The TCR sequence derives from a man aged 18 to 29 in good health. Some clones in this sample may be carry-over from other donors' samples. The CDR3 sequence: CASSYSMRDTQYF. The CDR3 DNA sequence: TGCGCCAGCAGCTATTCCATGAGAGATACGCAGTATTTT.